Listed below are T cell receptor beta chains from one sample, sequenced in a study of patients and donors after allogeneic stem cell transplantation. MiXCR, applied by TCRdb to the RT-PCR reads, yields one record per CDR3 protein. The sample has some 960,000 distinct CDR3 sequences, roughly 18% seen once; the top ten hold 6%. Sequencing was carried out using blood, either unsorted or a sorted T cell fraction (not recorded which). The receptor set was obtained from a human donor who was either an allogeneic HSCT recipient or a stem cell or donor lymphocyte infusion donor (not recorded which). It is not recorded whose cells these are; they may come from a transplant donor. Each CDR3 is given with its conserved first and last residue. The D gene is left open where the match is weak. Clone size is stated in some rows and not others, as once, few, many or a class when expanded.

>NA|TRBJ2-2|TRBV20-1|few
TGCAGTGCTCAAGGCCTGGCCGGGGAGCTGTTTTTT
CSAQGLAGELFF
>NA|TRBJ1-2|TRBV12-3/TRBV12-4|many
TGTGCCAGCAGTTTAAGGGGTAGTGGGGGCTCTGACTATGGCTACACCTTC
CASSLRGSGGSDYGYTF
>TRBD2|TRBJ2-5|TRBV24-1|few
TGTGCCACCAGTGATCTATACCCAGAGGGACTAGCGGGGAGAGAGACCCAGTACTTC
CATSDLYPEGLAGRETQYF
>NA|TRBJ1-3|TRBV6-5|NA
TGTGCCAGCAGTTATTTCTCCGACAGTCACTCTGGAAACACCATATATTTT
CASSYFSDSHSGNTIYF
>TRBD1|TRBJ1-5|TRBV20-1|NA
TGCAGTGCTAGAGACATCCTCCGGGACAGTAGCAATCAGCCCCAGCATTTT
CSARDILRDSSNQPQHF
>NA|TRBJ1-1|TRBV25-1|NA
TGTGCCAGCAGTGAAATGGGCCGGGCTGAAGCTTTCTTT
CASSEMGRAEAFF
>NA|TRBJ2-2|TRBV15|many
TGTGCCACCAGGGGCCTTACAGTGAAACCCGGGGAGCTGTTTTTT
CATRGLTVKPGELFF
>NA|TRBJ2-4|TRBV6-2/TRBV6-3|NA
TGTGCCAGCGGGATCGGGACTTCGGGCTCGAACATTCAGTACTTC
CASGIGTSGSNIQYF
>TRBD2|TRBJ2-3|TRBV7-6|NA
TGTGCCAGCAGCCCAGTCCTAGCGGGGTATCAAGATACGCAGTATTTT
CASSPVLAGYQDTQYF
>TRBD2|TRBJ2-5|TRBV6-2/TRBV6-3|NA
TGTGCCAGCAGCTCTAGCGGGAGGGCCTTTTGGGGCCAGTACTTC
CASSSSGRAFWGQYF
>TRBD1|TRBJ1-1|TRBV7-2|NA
TGTGCCAGCAGCCAGGGGGGGCAGAGCGCTTTCTTT
CASSQGGQSAFF